This record covers a single T cell receptor beta chain. Antigen specificity is unknown. These data are taken from a study of graft-versus-host responses after intestinal transplantation. The overall study: In this cohort, recipients had multivisceral, liver-intestinal, or isolated intestinal transplants.

This CDR3 spans 16 amino acids. CDR1 SGHRS and CDR2 YFSETQ come from the germline V gene. Trimming took 1 base from V and 4 from J, leaving 14 bases between them. Clones were sequenced by immunoSEQ multiplex PCR, and TCRdb holds only the in-frame ones, with some missing. The data show approximately 90,000 clones, about four fifths seen once. The sequencing here drew on unstimulated CD4+ T cells sorted from spleen or lymph node cells, taken before intestinal transplant. The receptor was derived from a human donor who received an intestinal transplant. The gene calls are TRBV5-1 and TRBJ2-2; TRBD2 is a possible D gene (5 bases). The CDR3 nucleotides are TGCGCCAGCAGCTTGTTGGGAAGTACTAGCACCGGGGAGCTGTTTTTT. Residues: CASSLLGSTSTGELFF. Based on the CDR3 plus reference TRBV5-1 and TRBJ2-2, the full variable domain is KAGVTQTPRYLIKTRGQQVTLSCSPISGHRSVSWYQQTPGQGLQFLFEYFSETQRNKGNFPGRFSGRQFSNSRSEMNVSTLELGDSALYLCASSLLGSTSTGELFFGEGSRLTVL.